Each of the 32 T cell receptor beta chains below was sequenced from the same sample in a study of T cells in Graves' hyperthyroidism and ophthalmopathy. Using RNA transcripts as the source, TCR beta CDR3 regions were amplified. The HTBI primer set served for first-round RT-PCR of the TCR CDR3. TCRdb reprocessed the multiplex PCR reads with MiXCR, giving one entry per CDR3 protein. This sample has 200,000 to 250,000 distinct CDR3 sequences, with less than 20% found just once. The specimen sequenced was blood. Receptors originate from a woman between 50 and 59 years old with Graves' hyperthyroidism.

The genes are TRBV27 and TRBJ2-3, with D possibly matching TRBD2 (6 bases). Germline lookup yields CDR1 MNHEY and CDR2 SMNVEV (reference sequence). The germline V and J ends were trimmed by 2 bases and 2 bases, with 11 bases remaining between them. This CDR3 has 15 residues. In nucleotides, the CDR3 is TGTGCCAGCAGTTTAAAGGCTAGCGTCACAGATACGCAGTATTTT. Protein: CASSLKASVTDTQYF.

The chain couples TRBV30 to TRBJ1-1; D gene uncertain. The CDR3 runs 13 residues. V was pared by 2 bases and J by 1 base, with 8 bases between. The V gene's germline CDR1 is GTSNPN and CDR2 SVGIG (reference sequence). The CDR3 coding sequence is TGTGCCTGGAGTCTGCTGGGGAACACTGAAGCTTTCTTT. It codes for CAWSLLGNTEAFF.

The chain joins TRBV11-2 to TRBJ1-1; the D gene is possibly TRBD1 (6 bases). Germline loops: CDR1 SGHAT, CDR2 FQNNGV. The CDR3 has 17 amino acids. Trimming left V 5 bases short and J 2 bases short, with 21 bases between. In nucleotides, the CDR3 is TGTGCCAGCAGCGTAAGAAGACAGGCCCCAAATAACACTGAAGCTTTCTTT. As protein: CASSVRRQAPNNTEAFF.

This clonotype turned up a few times. The chain uses TRBV6-1 and TRBJ1-3; TRBD1 is a possible D gene (6 bases). V lost 7 bases and J lost 3, with 19 bases in between. Germline lookup yields CDR1 MNHNS and CDR2 SASEGT. This CDR3 contains 16 residues. CDR3 in amino acids: CASTRAGANHGNTIYF. DNA of the CDR3: TGTGCCAGCACCCGAGCAGGGGCGAATCATGGAAACACCATATATTTT.

This clonotype was seen a few times. The gene calls are TRBV24-1 and TRBJ2-3; the match to TRBD2 covers 10 bases. Germline CDR1 reads KGHDR; CDR2 reads SFDVKD. The CDR3 totals 18 residues. The V gene end was trimmed by 4 bases and the J gene end by 3 bases; junction bases not matched to a gene: 12. The CDR3 DNA is TGTGCCACCAGTGACTCCTTTGGTCTAGCGGGAGAAACAGATACGCAGTATTTT. This codes for CATSDSFGLAGETDTQYF.

This clonotype was seen many times. The V call is TRBV20-1, the J call TRBJ2-7; weak D call: TRBD2 (5 bases). The germline V and J ends were trimmed by 1 base and 3 bases, with 22 bases remaining between them. Germline values: CDR1 DFQATT, CDR2 SNEGSKA (reference sequence). CDR3 length: 17 amino acids. The CDR3 bases are TGCAGTGCTAGAGGCCCCCTCGGTGTCGACGGGAACTACGAGCAGTACTTC. This sequence encodes CSARGPLGVDGNYEQYF.

In its sample, this clonotype was seen many times. DNA for the CDR3: TGTGCCAGCTTCCGGAGCAGTTTCACTGAAGCTTTCTTT. It specifies CASFRSSFTEAFF. The chain combines TRBV18 with TRBJ1-1; D gene uncertain. CDR1 KGHSH and CDR2 LQKENI come from the germline V gene. CDR3 size: 13 residues. With 7 bases removed from V and 4 bases from J, the gap between germline ends came to 13 bases.

In its sample, this clonotype was seen many times. The gene calls are TRBV20-1 and TRBJ2-7; 8 bases align to TRBD1. V shed 5 bases, J shed 0 bases, and the junction held 12 bases outside the gene matches. Per germline, CDR1 DFQATT and CDR2 SNEGSKA (reference sequence). The CDR3 loop spans 16 amino acids. CDR3 region: CSAVPTRDRSSYEQYF. Here the CDR3 DNA reads TGCAGTGCTGTACCTACCCGGGACAGGAGCTCCTACGAGCAGTACTTC.

The V and J genes are TRBV20-1 and TRBJ2-5; 7 nucleotides line up with TRBD2. Germline V CDR1 and CDR2: DFQATT, SNEGSKA (reference sequence). With V trimmed by 4 bases and J by 2 bases, 10 bases remained unmatched. This CDR3 contains 15 residues. For the CDR3, the DNA is TGCAGTGCTATGCCGGGAGGCAGCCCACAAGAGACCCAGTACTTC. This sequence encodes CSAMPGGSPQETQYF.

The chain recombines TRBV9 with TRBJ2-1, with 9 bases lining up with TRBD2. Germline V gives CDR1 SGDLS, CDR2 YYNGEE. The CDR3 runs to 15 residues. Trimming removed 6 bases from V and 7 bases from J; junction bases left unmatched: 11. DNA for the CDR3: TGTGCCAGCAACGGGCGCGGGAGGGATTGGAATGAGCAGTTCTTC. As protein: CASNGRGRDWNEQFF.

This chain links TRBV20-1 with TRBJ2-7; D is perhaps TRBD2 (6 bases). This CDR3 is built from 13 residues. Per germline, CDR1 DFQATT and CDR2 SNEGSKA (reference sequence). V was cut by 3 bases and J by 6 bases, with 15 bases left in between. Here the CDR3 reads CSASGSQPGEQYF. In nucleotides, the CDR3 is TGCAGTGCTAGCGGGAGCCAACCTGGCGAGCAGTACTTC.

This clonotype was counted ten times or more. The rearrangement links TRBV30 to TRBJ2-1; 8 bases map to TRBD2. Germline loops: CDR1 GTSNPN, CDR2 SVGIG (reference sequence). CDR3 length: 13 amino acids. V shed 2 bases and J 4 bases; nucleotides not matched to a gene: 1. The CDR3 DNA follows: TGTGCCTGGAGTAGCGGGGGTTACAATGAGCAGTTCTTC. Residues: CAWSSGGYNEQFF.

The rearrangement uses TRBV6-5 and TRBJ1-5; TRBD1 is a possible D gene (5 bases). CDR1 MNHEY and CDR2 SVGAGI come from the germline V gene. The CDR3 spans 17 residues. V was pared by 2 bases and J by 0 bases, with 14 bases between. The CDR3 nucleotides are TGTGCCAGCAGTTACGAGGGCAGGGCAAATAGCAATCAGCCCCAGCATTTT. Translation: CASSYEGRANSNQPQHF.

This clonotype has a count of ten or more. CDR3 loop: CASSFTGAYYGYTF. In DNA form, the CDR3 reads TGTGCCAGCAGTTTTACAGGGGCCTACTATGGCTACACCTTC. The chain recombines TRBV28 with TRBJ1-2; 7 bases map to TRBD1. Per germline, CDR1 MDHEN and CDR2 SYDVKM. The length of the CDR3 is 14 residues. V shed 3 bases, J shed 3 bases, and the junction held 4 bases outside the gene matches.

The chain joins TRBV7-9 to TRBJ2-5; D remains unclear. CDR3 length: 12 amino acids. Germline V lookup: CDR1 SEHNR, CDR2 FQNEAQ (reference sequence). V lost 3 bases and J 5 bases, leaving 7 bases between the germline ends. For the CDR3, the DNA is TGTGCCAGCAGCTTGAATTGGGAGACCCAGTACTTC. Protein sequence: CASSLNWETQYF. The full variable domain, its missing parts supplied by reference TRBV7-9 and TRBJ2-5, is DTGVSQNPRHKITKRGQNVTFRCDPISEHNRLYWYRQTLGQGPEFLTYFQNEAQLEKSRLLSDRFSAERPKGSFSTLEIQRTEQGDSAMYLCASSLNWETQYFGPGTRLLVL.

The table lists this clonotype with a count of one. A much larger clone lies a single base off, so this may be a read error. The chain has TRBV18 and TRBJ2-5; D remains unclear. The germline V gene encodes CDR1 KGHSH and CDR2 LQKENI. The CDR3 extends over 15 amino acids. Trimming removed 4 bases from V and 1 base from J, with 13 bases in between. CDR3 DNA sequence: TGTGCCAGCTCACTCCTGGTGTTGAGCCAAGAGACCCAGTACTTC. It encodes CASSLLVLSQETQYF.

This clonotype has more than one count but fewer than ten. The chain couples TRBV5-1 to TRBJ1-1, with D perhaps matching TRBD1 (6 bases). The CDR3 sequence is 14 residues long. Trimming removed 2 bases from V and 5 bases from J, with 13 bases in between. Per germline, CDR1 SGHRS and CDR2 YFSETQ. CDR3 nucleotide sequence: TGCGCCAGCAGCTTCTCACAGGGTCTTACTGAAGCTTTCTTT. Its translation is CASSFSQGLTEAFF.

This clonotype showed up just a few times. The genes are TRBV25-1 and TRBJ2-7; D uncertain. The CDR3 spans 14 residues. V gave up 1 base and J gave up 0 bases, with 7 bases separating them. CDR1 is MGHDK and CDR2 is SYGVNS in the germline V gene. CDR3: CASSESRDSYEQYF. The CDR3 nucleotides are TGTGCCAGCAGTGAATCGAGAGACTCCTACGAGCAGTACTTC.

As regards this clonotype: A single base separates this from a much larger clone, so it may be a read error. The chain has TRBV9 and TRBJ2-7; TRBD2 agrees at 10 bases. Germline V gene sequence: CDR1 SGDLS, CDR2 YYNGEE. This CDR3 contains 16 residues. DNA for the CDR3: TGTGCCAACAGCGCCCACCTAGCGGGAGCAACCTACGAGCAGTACTTC. Its protein is CANSAHLAGATYEQYF.

This clonotype was detected ten times or more. The chain has TRBV12-3 or TRBV12-4 and TRBJ2-7; D remains unclear. CDR3 length: 19 residues. With 1 base removed from V and 3 bases from J, the gap between germline ends came to 25 bases. As DNA, the CDR3 is TGTGCCAGCAGTTTAGGGGCACCGGGCAGGTCGCCAACCAACTACGAGCAGTACTTC. It codes for CASSLGAPGRSPTNYEQYF.

This clonotype has only a few counts. The V call is TRBV7-8, the J call TRBJ2-5; 10 nucleotides agree with TRBD2. Trimming removed 5 bases from V and 0 bases from J; junction bases left unmatched: 9. Germline-derived CDR1 and CDR2 are SGHVS and FQNEAQ. The CDR3 extends over 17 amino acids. CDR3 nucleotide sequence: TGTGCCAGCAGCCCGAGACGGGGACTAGCGTACCAAGAGACCCAGTACTTC. Residues: CASSPRRGLAYQETQYF.

The chain uses TRBV6-1 and TRBJ1-2, with 8 positions matching TRBD1. Germline trimming cut 3 bases from V and 2 bases from J; bases unmatched to any gene: 5. There are 15 residues in the CDR3. The germline V gene has CDR1 MNHNS and CDR2 SASEGT. The CDR3 DNA sequence: TGTGCCAGCAGTGACCGGACAGGGAAAAACTATGGCTACACCTTC. Amino acid sequence: CASSDRTGKNYGYTF.

This clonotype was seen many times. V usage is TRBV20-1 and J usage is TRBJ2-3, with a tentative D call TRBD1 (5 bases). The germline V and J ends were trimmed by 3 bases and 4 bases, with 8 bases remaining between them. The length of the CDR3 is 12 residues. CDR1 and CDR2 (germline): DFQATT, SNEGSKA (reference sequence). This chain's CDR3 is CSASLGADTQYF. As DNA, the CDR3 is TGCAGTGCTAGTCTAGGGGCAGATACGCAGTATTTT.

This clonotype was picked up many times. This chain links TRBV27 with TRBJ2-1; either TRBD1 or TRBD2 may supply D (5 bases each). This CDR3 region has 12 residues. The germline V and J ends were trimmed by 6 bases and 12 bases, with 15 bases remaining between them. Germline assignment: CDR1 MNHEY and CDR2 SMNVEV (reference sequence). In nucleotides, the CDR3 is TGTGCCAGCAGAACGGGACGGCGGCCGCAGTTCTTC. It codes for CASRTGRRPQFF.

This clonotype occurred a few times. The genes are TRBV5-1 and TRBJ2-2; unclear D gene. The CDR3 runs to 15 residues. The V gene's germline CDR1 is SGHRS and CDR2 YFSETQ. V was trimmed by 0 bases and J by 1 base, leaving 7 bases between them. Here the CDR3 reads CASSLAQLNTGELFF. As DNA, the CDR3 is TGCGCCAGCAGCTTGGCGCAGCTGAACACCGGGGAGCTGTTTTTT.

Comment on this clonotype: One base away lies a much larger clone, so this may be a sequencing read error. The chain couples TRBV4-1 to TRBJ2-7; 7 bases agree with TRBD2. The CDR3 contains 14 residues. The germline V gene encodes CDR1 MGHRA and CDR2 YSYEKL. Trimming removed 0 bases from V and 7 bases from J; junction bases left unmatched: 6. The CDR3 is CASSQDLLADEQYF. The CDR3 region has the DNA TGCGCCAGCAGCCAAGATCTCCTAGCGGATGAGCAGTACTTC.

The sample holds many counts of this clonotype. The V and J genes are TRBV12-3 or TRBV12-4 and TRBJ2-1, with 7 bases aligning to TRBD1. V lost 3 bases, J lost 5 bases, and 4 bases stayed unmatched. CDR3 length: 14 residues. For the CDR3, the DNA is TGTGCCAGCAGTTTCTGGGACAGTAACAATGAGCAGTTCTTC. It specifies CASSFWDSNNEQFF.

The V call is TRBV20-1, the J call TRBJ2-7; 10 nucleotides line up with TRBD1. V trimming: 0 bases; J trimming: 4 bases; junction bases outside the gene matches: 9. Per the germline V gene, CDR1 is DFQATT and CDR2 is SNEGSKA (reference sequence). CDR3 length equals 16 residues. CDR3 sequence reads: CSAREQDRGDGYEQYF. The CDR3 DNA reads TGCAGTGCTAGAGAGCAGGACAGGGGGGACGGGTACGAGCAGTACTTC.

This rearrangement joins TRBV11-2 to TRBJ2-7; 7 nucleotides match TRBD2. Germline-derived CDR1 and CDR2 are SGHAT and FQNNGV. Germline trimming cut 0 bases from V and 1 base from J; bases unmatched to any gene: 6. The CDR3 length is 16 residues. In nucleotides, the CDR3 is TGTGCCAGCAGCTTAGATCTGGGTAGCGGGTCCTACGAGCAGTACTTC. The encoded protein is CASSLDLGSGSYEQYF.

A word on this clonotype: Being one base from a much bigger clone, this may be a read error. The chain links TRBV6-2 or TRBV6-3 to TRBJ2-1, with D possibly matching TRBD2 (6 bases). The J call could be wrong; TRBJ2-7 is a better fit for the DNA end. Germline V gene sequence: CDR1 MNHEY, CDR2 SVGEGT. The CDR3 covers 17 residues. The chain's CDR3 is CASSQTPGGLGHNEQYF. The DNA of the CDR3 is TGTGCCAGCAGTCAAACCCCCGGGGGACTCGGTCACAATGAGCAGTACTTC.

The J gene is TRBJ2-1, the V gene TRBV14; D not certain. Trimming took 5 bases from V and 0 from J, leaving 14 bases between them. The CDR3 has 16 residues. Germline V gene lookup returns CDR1 SGHDN and CDR2 FVKESK. The CDR3 region is CASSAIPYGSYNEQFF. CDR3 DNA sequence: TGTGCCAGCAGCGCAATCCCATACGGCTCCTACAATGAGCAGTTCTTC.

In this sample, this clonotype turned up many times. DNA of the CDR3: TGTGCCAGCAACCTAAGGACAGCCTACTATGGCTACACCTTC. Encoded protein: CASNLRTAYYGYTF. The chain employs TRBV2 and TRBJ1-2; D is possibly TRBD1 (6 bases). V shed 7 bases and J shed 3 bases, with 15 bases lying between them. CDR3 length equals 14 residues. Looked up from germline, CDR1 is SNHLY and CDR2 is FYNNEI.